This T cell receptor (beta chain) was observed in a study of blood T cell repertoires in COVID-19 (dated by TCRdb to 2018 to 2021). A note on the overall study: Collaborator samples came from the United States, Italy and Spain and covered acute and convalescent phases of COVID-19. A freely available public database, intended as a resource for researchers studying the immune response to SARS-CoV-2, is where the repertoires were released. Deeply sampled blood TCRbeta repertoires from subjects exposed to, actively infected with, or recovered from COVID-19 were included in the dataset. Samples came from the ongoing ImmuneRACE study (first 160 participants) plus 1,254 subjects from 6 global collaborators. Sample metadata almost always included a de-identified subject ID, COVID-19 status, age in years and sex. The material from the prospective study consisted of cDNA or gDNA derived from T cells, B-cell-depleted T cells, or PBMCs. Where available, HLA class I and class II types were obtained from metadata supplied by the sample provider rather than from assay-based typing.

The paper's findings and limits, for the study overall: How much clinical and demographic metadata was included differed by source and by participant, and the metadata was provided uncurated.

TCRbeta CDR3 regions were amplified from genomic DNA by means of the immunoSEQ Assay, a bias-controlled multiplex PCR. As for the authors' bioinformatics: The number of nucleated cells in each sample was estimated by amplification of reference gene primers within the assay. Sequence reads were collapsed and filtered to measure the absolute abundance of every unique TCRbeta CDR3 rearrangement. For each sample, productive Simpson clonality was calculated by taking the square root of Simpson's diversity index across productive rearrangements. The table comes from immuneACCESS by way of TCRdb, which keeps in-frame sequences with V and J called. Part of the clones is missing from these tables; in studies checked, under half for an unresolved V gene and the rest for unknown reasons. V, J and clone size are those of that table, while D and trimming were read from the DNA. The sample table lists about 160,000 clones, 65% to 85% of them with a count of one. The ten largest account for approximately 6% of the sample.

Trimming takes 0 bases from V and 7 bases from J, and the germline ends sit 15 bases apart. CDR1 is given as MNHNS and CDR2 as SASEGT, both from the germline V gene. The CDR3 holds 15 amino acids from the cysteine to the phenylalanine. Here the CDR3 DNA is all that survives: 45 bases in frame from base 1. Participants in the prospective study were enrolled through a virtual design, were aged roughly 18 to 100 years, and lived in approximately 25 United States geographic areas. Cohort assignment in the prospective study relied on participant-reported clinical history from a screening survey and a study questionnaire. Recovered participants in ImmuneRACE Cohort 3 were defined by two consecutive negative NP/OP PCR tests, clearance by a healthcare professional, or resolution of symptoms. Each participant in the prospective study had whole blood, serum and a nasopharyngeal or oropharyngeal swab collected by mobile phlebotomists. Over a roughly two-month period, participants in the prospective study had the option of providing additional blood draws and questionnaires. Before DNA extraction, blood samples from the prospective study were shipped at room temperature or frozen.

This clone was detected a few times. Its target antigen remains unknown. Base qualities are missing; no much larger clone stands one base away. The chain couples TRBV6-1 to TRBJ1-1; a tentative D match to TRBD1 spans 6 bases. The TCR was taken from a man aged 35 to 55 who had recovered from COVID-19. Material for sequencing was PBMCs or T cells enriched from blood (not recorded which). The nucleotide sequence reads TGTGCCAGCAGTGAAGCCGCGCCAGGGGCTAATGAAGCTTTCTTT. Translated, it reads CASSEAAPGANEAFF.